This entry describes one T cell receptor beta chain. Its cognate antigen is unknown. This specimen belongs to a study of T cell responses to AZD1222 COVID-19 vaccine. Study-level results: Spike-specific TCR breadth and depth grew following two AZD1222 doses. The repertoires were collected only after the peak T cell response. Among AZD1222 vaccinees, only five or six were seropositive at baseline. Clonal diversity was possibly underestimated, and white British individuals and females predominated among donors.

Some clones are missing from TCRdb's copy, which holds only in-frame ones; the method was immunoSEQ multiplex PCR. This sample has some 81,000 clones; around nine tenths occur once, and the top ten carry 11%. The sequence was obtained from an adult who received the AZD1222 COVID-19 vaccine. The input for sequencing was peripheral blood, taken 28 days after the second AZD1222 dose.

The CDR3 sequence: CASSLSPPPSGRYEQYF. The CDR3 DNA sequence: TGTGCCAGCAGTTTATCACCTCCCCCTAGCGGGAGGTACGAGCAGTACTTC. The V call is TRBV27, the J call TRBJ2-7, with 11 bases lining up with TRBD2. This CDR3 spans 17 amino acids. The V and J ends lost 0 bases and 4 bases, in that order; junction bases with no gene match: 8. Per germline, CDR1 MNHEY and CDR2 SMNVEV (reference sequence).